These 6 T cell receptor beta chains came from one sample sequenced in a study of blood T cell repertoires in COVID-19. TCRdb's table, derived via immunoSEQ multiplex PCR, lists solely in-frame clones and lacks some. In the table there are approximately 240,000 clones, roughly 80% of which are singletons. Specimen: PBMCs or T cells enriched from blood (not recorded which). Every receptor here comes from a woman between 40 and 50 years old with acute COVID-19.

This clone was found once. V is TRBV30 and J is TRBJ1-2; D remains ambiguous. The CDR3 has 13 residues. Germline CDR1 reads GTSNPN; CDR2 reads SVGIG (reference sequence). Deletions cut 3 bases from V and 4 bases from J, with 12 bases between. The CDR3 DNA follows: TGTGCCTGGAGAGACGGGTTCGGCTATGGCTACACCTTC. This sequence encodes CAWRDGFGYGYTF. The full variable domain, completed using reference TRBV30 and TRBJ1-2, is SQTIHQWPATLVQPVGSPLSLECTVEGTSNPNLYWYRQAAGRGLQLLFYSVGIGQISSEVPQNLSASRPQDRQFILSSKKLLLSDSGFYLCAWRDGFGYGYTFGSGTRLTVV.

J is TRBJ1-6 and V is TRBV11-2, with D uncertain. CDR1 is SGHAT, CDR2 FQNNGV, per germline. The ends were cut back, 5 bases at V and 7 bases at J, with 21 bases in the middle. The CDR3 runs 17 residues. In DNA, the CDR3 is TGTGCCAGCAGCCCTAGGGAGTCGGCAGGCACCAATTCACCCCTCCACTTT. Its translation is CASSPRESAGTNSPLHF.

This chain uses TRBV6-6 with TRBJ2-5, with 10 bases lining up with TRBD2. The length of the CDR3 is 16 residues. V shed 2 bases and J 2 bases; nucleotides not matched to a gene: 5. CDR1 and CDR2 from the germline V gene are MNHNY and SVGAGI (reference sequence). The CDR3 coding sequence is TGTGCCAGCAGTTACCCCCCTAGCGGGGGACAAGAGACCCAGTACTTC. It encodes CASSYPPSGGQETQYF.

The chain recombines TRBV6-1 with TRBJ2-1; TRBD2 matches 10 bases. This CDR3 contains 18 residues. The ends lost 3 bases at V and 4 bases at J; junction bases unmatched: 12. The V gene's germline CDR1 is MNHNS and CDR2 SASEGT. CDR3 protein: CASSDLAGGLAGYNEQFF. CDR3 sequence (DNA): TGTGCCAGCAGTGATTTAGCGGGGGGTCTAGCGGGGTACAATGAGCAGTTCTTC.

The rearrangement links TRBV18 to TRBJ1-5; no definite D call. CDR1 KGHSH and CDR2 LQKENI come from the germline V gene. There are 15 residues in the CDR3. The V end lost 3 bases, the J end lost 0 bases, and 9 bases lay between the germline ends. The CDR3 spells CASSPAVVSNQPQHF. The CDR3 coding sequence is TGTGCCAGCTCACCGGCGGTGGTTAGCAATCAGCCCCAGCATTTT.

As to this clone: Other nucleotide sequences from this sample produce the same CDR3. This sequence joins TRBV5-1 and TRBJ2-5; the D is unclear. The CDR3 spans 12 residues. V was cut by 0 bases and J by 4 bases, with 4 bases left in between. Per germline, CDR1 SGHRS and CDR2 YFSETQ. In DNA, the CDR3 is TGCGCCAGCAGCTTGGCCCGAGAGACCCAGTACTTC. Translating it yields CASSLARETQYF.